The 2 T cell receptor beta chains given below trace back to one sample, sequenced in a study of cytomegalovirus exposure and HLA in healthy donors. Sequenced by immunoSEQ multiplex PCR; TCRdb stores in-frame clones only, minus some. The repertoire holds some 80,000 clones, with about 95% as singletons. Sequencing was carried out using PBMCs. The receptors shown here come from a woman in her late teens or twenties in good health and CMV-seronegative.

The rearrangement joins TRBV7-9 to TRBJ2-3; 10 bases agree with TRBD2. The CDR3 spans 17 residues. J lost 6 bases, V lost 4 bases, and 13 bases had no gene match. Looked up from germline, CDR1 is SEHNR and CDR2 is FQNEAQ (reference sequence). CDR3 protein: CASSSSAASGGLDTQYF. CDR3 DNA sequence: TGTGCCAGCAGCTCTAGTGCCGCTAGCGGGGGATTGGATACGCAGTATTTT.

J is TRBJ2-5 and V is TRBV7-6; D is unclear. The germline CDR1 and CDR2 sequences are SGHVS and FNYEAQ. With 1 base removed from V and 7 bases from J, the gap between germline ends came to 13 bases. The CDR3 is made up of 14 amino acids. CDR3 bases: TGTGCCAGCAGCTTAGTCGTTCATTCGGGGACCCAGTACTTC. Translating gives CASSLVVHSGTQYF.